This is a list of T cell receptor beta chains from one sample in a study of T cells after yellow fever vaccination. From the 5' RACE reads, TCRdb called clonotypes with MiXCR, one entry per CDR3 protein. The repertoire has hundreds of thousands of distinct CDR3 sequences, about 12% of them found once; the top ten carry about 16%. The source material was PBMCs, sampled on the day of the yellow fever booster vaccination. The receptor set was obtained from a man in his thirties or forties who received the YFV17D yellow fever vaccine. Both conserved end residues are part of each CDR3. The D gene is left open where the match is weak. The size of a clone is reported for some rows only, either as once, few or many, or as a class for expanded clones.

CDR3: CASSDGSGRRYNEQFF; DNA: TGCGCCAGCAGTGATGGGAGCGGGAGAAGGTACAATGAGCAGTTCTTC; V: TRBV10-1; length: 16; D: TRBD2; J: TRBJ2-1; size: NA
CDR3: CASSLAGFDEQFF; DNA: TGCGCCAGCAGCTTGGCGGGGTTCGATGAGCAGTTCTTC; V: TRBV5-1; length: 13; D: NA; J: TRBJ2-1; size: few
CDR3: CASSLTVRPLASKNIQYF; DNA: TGTGCCAGCAGCTTAACTGTGCGGCCTCTAGCCTCCAAAAACATTCAGTACTTC; V: TRBV11-2; length: 18; D: NA; J: TRBJ2-4; size: few
CDR3: CASSPTGGTTEAFF; DNA: TGTGCCAGCTCACCGACAGGGGGGACAACTGAAGCTTTCTTT; V: TRBV18; length: 14; D: TRBD1; J: TRBJ1-1; size: NA
CDR3: CASSLVASGEQYF; DNA: TGTGCCAGCAGCTTAGTGGCTAGCGGCGAGCAGTACTTC; V: TRBV7-9; length: 13; D: TRBD2; J: TRBJ2-7; size: many
CDR3: CASSRDQDRRDIQYF; DNA: TGCGCCAGCAGCCGGGATCAGGACCGACGAGACATTCAGTACTTC; V: TRBV4-1; length: 15; D: NA; J: TRBJ2-4; size: NA
CDR3: CSVGLPTYEQYF; DNA: TGCAGCGTTGGATTGCCTACCTACGAGCAGTACTTC; V: TRBV29-1; length: 12; D: NA; J: TRBJ2-7; size: few
CDR3: CASTQYSGANVLTF; DNA: TGTGCCAGCACTCAGTACTCTGGGGCCAACGTCCTGACTTTC; V: TRBV12-3/TRBV12-4; length: 14; D: NA; J: TRBJ2-6; size: NA
CDR3: CASSGSTRGTDTQYF; DNA: TGCGCCAGCAGCGGCTCGACTAGAGGCACAGATACGCAGTATTTT; V: TRBV4-1; length: 15; D: NA; J: TRBJ2-3; size: NA
CDR3: CATSRAGGIYEQYF; DNA: TGTGCCACCAGCAGAGCAGGGGGCATATACGAGCAGTACTTC; V: TRBV15; length: 14; D: TRBD1; J: TRBJ2-7; size: NA
CDR3: CASSLVAGMGETQYF; DNA: TGTGCCAGCAGCTTAGTAGCGGGAATGGGAGAGACCCAGTACTTC; V: TRBV7-2; length: 15; D: TRBD2; J: TRBJ2-5; size: many
CDR3: CASSTLAGGPRNEQFF; DNA: TGCGCCAGCAGCACCTTAGCGGGAGGGCCCAGGAATGAGCAGTTCTTC; V: TRBV5-1; length: 16; D: TRBD2; J: TRBJ2-1; size: NA
CDR3: CASSLQARGEKLFF; DNA: TGTGCCAGCAGTCTCCAGGCGAGGGGTGAAAAACTGTTTTTT; V: TRBV28; length: 14; D: NA; J: TRBJ1-4; size: NA
CDR3: CASSPIGGAPNEKLFF; DNA: TGTGCCAGCAGCCCCATTGGAGGGGCTCCTAATGAAAAACTGTTTTTT; V: TRBV11-2; length: 16; D: NA; J: TRBJ1-4; size: NA
CDR3: CSVRSTGKGTEAFF; DNA: TGCAGCGTTCGATCTACCGGAAAAGGCACTGAAGCTTTCTTT; V: TRBV29-1; length: 14; D: NA; J: TRBJ1-1; size: NA
CDR3: CAWRWGGTEAFF; DNA: TGTGCCTGGAGGTGGGGCGGGACTGAAGCTTTCTTT; V: TRBV30; length: 12; D: NA; J: TRBJ1-1; size: NA
CDR3: CASRRVSTSGSLTYEQYF; DNA: TGTGCCAGCAGAAGAGTATCGACTAGCGGGAGCCTTACCTACGAGCAGTACTTC; V: TRBV6-2/TRBV6-3; length: 18; D: TRBD2; J: TRBJ2-7; size: few
CDR3: CASSLGGALLSGGYEQYF; DNA: TGTGCCAGCAGCCTCGGGGGGGCATTACTTTCTGGGGGATACGAGCAGTACTTC; V: TRBV11-2; length: 18; D: TRBD2; J: TRBJ2-7; size: many
CDR3: CASRQLAASTDTQYF; DNA: TGTGCCAGCCGGCAACTAGCGGCAAGCACAGATACGCAGTATTTT; V: TRBV28; length: 15; D: TRBD2; J: TRBJ2-3; size: NA
CDR3: CASSLYPGLAGGPGDEQFF; DNA: TGTGCCAGCAGTCTTTACCCGGGACTAGCGGGAGGGCCTGGAGATGAGCAGTTCTTC; V: TRBV4-2; length: 19; D: TRBD2; J: TRBJ2-1; size: NA
CDR3: CSAMWGPNAFF; DNA: TGCAGTGCTATGTGGGGTCCCAATGCTTTCTTT; V: TRBV20-1; length: 11; D: NA; J: TRBJ1-1; size: many
CDR3: CASSWGGRVEQFF; DNA: TGTGCCAGCAGTTGGGGGGGTCGCGTTGAGCAGTTCTTC; V: TRBV6-2/TRBV6-3; length: 13; D: TRBD2; J: TRBJ2-1; size: NA
CDR3: CASSQTSGAAYEQYF; DNA: TGTGCCAGCAGCCAAACTAGCGGGGCTGCCTACGAGCAGTACTTC; V: TRBV7-2; length: 15; D: TRBD2; J: TRBJ2-7; size: NA
CDR3: CASSLNVGKQYF; DNA: TGTGCCAGCAGCTTAAATGTGGGTAAGCAGTACTTC; V: TRBV5-4; length: 12; D: NA; J: TRBJ2-7; size: NA
CDR3: CASSLTPGQGTYEQYF; DNA: TGTGCCAGCAGCCTGACACCGGGACAGGGGACGTACGAGCAGTACTTC; V: TRBV27; length: 16; D: TRBD1; J: TRBJ2-7; size: NA
CDR3: CASSLEFRVEGSYTF; DNA: TGTGCCAGCAGCTTGGAATTCAGGGTGGAGGGGAGCTACACCTTC; V: TRBV5-6; length: 15; D: NA; J: TRBJ1-2; size: NA
CDR3: CASSIIGGEDGYTF; DNA: TGTGCCAGCAGTATAATCGGTGGGGAAGATGGCTACACCTTC; V: TRBV25-1; length: 14; D: NA; J: TRBJ1-2; size: few
CDR3: CASSLGLRAYEQYF; DNA: TGTGCCAGCAGCTTAGGGTTGCGGGCCTACGAGCAGTACTTC; V: TRBV7-9; length: 14; D: NA; J: TRBJ2-7; size: many
CDR3: CASSLGQTATDTQYF; DNA: TGCGCCAGCAGCTTGGGACAGACAGCCACAGATACGCAGTATTTT; V: TRBV5-1; length: 15; D: NA; J: TRBJ2-3; size: few
CDR3: CASSEARGGELFF; DNA: TGTGCCAGCAGTGAAGCGCGGGGGGGGGAGCTGTTTTTT; V: TRBV2; length: 13; D: TRBD2; J: TRBJ2-2; size: few
CDR3: CASSRGAGGSYEQYF; DNA: TGCGCCAGCAGCCGCGGAGCGGGAGGTTCCTACGAGCAGTACTTC; V: TRBV4-3; length: 15; D: TRBD2; J: TRBJ2-7; size: NA
CDR3: CASSVEGYGADTQYF; DNA: TGTGCCAGCAGCGTAGAAGGGTACGGGGCAGATACGCAGTATTTT; V: TRBV9; length: 15; D: NA; J: TRBJ2-3; size: few
CDR3: CASSPDIRNTEAFF; DNA: TGTGCCAGCAGCCCGGACATCCGAAACACTGAAGCTTTCTTT; V: TRBV7-9; length: 14; D: NA; J: TRBJ1-1; size: NA
CDR3: CASSLVGGLEQYF; DNA: TGTGCCAGCAGCTTGGTGGGGGGCCTCGAGCAGTACTTC; V: TRBV27; length: 13; D: NA; J: TRBJ2-7; size: NA
CDR3: CSAFGPNTEAFF; DNA: TGCAGTGCTTTTGGGCCTAACACTGAAGCTTTCTTT; V: TRBV20-1; length: 12; D: NA; J: TRBJ1-1; size: NA
CDR3: CASSEGAGGYTQYF; DNA: TGTGCCAGCAGTGAAGGAGCAGGGGGCTATACGCAGTATTTT; V: TRBV6-4; length: 14; D: TRBD1; J: TRBJ2-3; size: NA
CDR3: CASSSSISRLENIQYF; DNA: TGTGCCAGCAGCTCGTCGATTTCGCGACTAGAAAACATTCAGTACTTC; V: TRBV11-2; length: 16; D: NA; J: TRBJ2-4; size: NA